Presented here are 6 T cell receptor beta chains from one specimen sequenced in a study of naive and memory T cell subsets (dated by TCRdb to about 2017). The library was generated by UMI-ligation and nested PCR. Sequencing was carried out with an Illumina MiSeq. To cover both TRBC1 and TRBC2, the beta constant-region primer consisted of an equimolar mix of two oligonucleotides. Four rounds of PCR, combining the SP2 primer with nested alpha and beta constant-region primers, were used to amplify the ligated cDNA. The public reads were quality trimmed at Q25 with fastp and then assembled into clones with MiXCR by TCRdb, keeping productive beta chains. Every entry covers one CDR3 protein and lists the most common genes and DNA from its rows. The sample table contains 85,000 or so distinct CDR3 sequences; only one count was recorded for approximately 10% of them. Approximately 1.1% of the sample belongs to the ten largest clones.

Specimen: naive CD8+ T cells from blood. The cell subset or site label, read with the paper, signifies: naive T cells, CD45RA high CD27+. The receptors here all came from a human donor in good health.

The sample holds a few counts of this clonotype. The genes are TRBV7-3 and TRBJ2-2; no clear D gene. The CDR3 is 14 residues long. Germline V lookup: CDR1 SGHTA, CDR2 FQGTGA. The ends were cut back, 2 bases at V and 1 base at J, with 5 bases in the middle. CDR3: CASSLWGNTGELFF. CDR3 coding DNA: TGTGCCAGCAGCTTATGGGGGAACACCGGGGAGCTGTTTTTT. Supplemented by reference TRBV7-3 and TRBJ2-2, the full variable domain reads GAGVSQTPSNKVTEKGKYVELRCDPISGHTALYWYRQSLGQGPEFLIYFQGTGAADDSGLPNDRFFAVRPEGSVSTLKIQRTERGDSAVYLCASSLWGNTGELFFGEGSRLTVL.

This clonotype has only a few counts. V gene TRBV25-1 combines with J gene TRBJ2-7; 7 nucleotides line up with TRBD1. CDR3 length: 17 amino acids. V was pared by 4 bases and J by 0 bases, with 12 bases of the junction left unmatched. Germline loops: CDR1 MGHDK, CDR2 SYGVNS. The CDR3 DNA reads as TGTGCCAGCAGTGGGGGTCGAGGGGGCGGCTACTCCTACGAGCAGTACTTC. As protein: CASSGGRGGGYSYEQYF.

In this sample, this clonotype turned up many times. CDR3 region: CASSHLSTGEQETQYF. The CDR3 DNA follows: TGTGCCAGCAGCCACCTATCGACAGGGGAACAAGAGACCCAGTACTTC. This rearrangement joins TRBV4-2 to TRBJ2-5; TRBD1 aligns across 8 bases. The CDR3 covers 16 residues. Germline V gene lookup returns CDR1 LGHNA and CDR2 YNFKEQ. The V gene end was trimmed by 3 bases and the J gene end by 2 bases; junction bases not matched to a gene: 8.

This chain uses TRBV29-1 with TRBJ2-1; D assignment may be TRBD1 or TRBD2 (6 bases each). The CDR3 runs 13 residues. Germline loops: CDR1 SQVTM, CDR2 ANQGSEA. The ends were cut back, 4 bases at V and 5 bases at J, with 12 bases in the middle. CDR3 loop: CSVGWGADNEQFF. CDR3 bases: TGCAGCGTTGGTTGGGGGGCCGACAATGAGCAGTTCTTC.

Only a few counts were recorded for this clonotype. This sequence joins TRBV6-2 or TRBV6-3 and TRBJ2-1, with D perhaps TRBD1 or TRBD2 (7 bases each). The germline CDR1 and CDR2 sequences are MNHEY and SVGEGT. This CDR3 spans 16 amino acids. V lost 2 bases and J lost 6, with 17 bases in between. The CDR3 nucleotides are TGTGCCAGCAGTTACCGGGGGGACAGAAGGGTCAATGAGCAGTTCTTC. Its protein product is CASSYRGDRRVNEQFF.

This chain uses TRBV19 with TRBJ1-5; D possibly corresponds to TRBD1 (5 bases). This CDR3 is built from 15 residues. V was trimmed by 6 bases and J by 3 bases, leaving 15 bases between them. The germline CDR1 and CDR2 sequences are LNHDA and SQIVND (reference sequence). For the CDR3, the DNA is TGTGCCAGTAGCCTTGGGGGGATTTCCAATCAGCCCCAGCATTTT. It codes for CASSLGGISNQPQHF.